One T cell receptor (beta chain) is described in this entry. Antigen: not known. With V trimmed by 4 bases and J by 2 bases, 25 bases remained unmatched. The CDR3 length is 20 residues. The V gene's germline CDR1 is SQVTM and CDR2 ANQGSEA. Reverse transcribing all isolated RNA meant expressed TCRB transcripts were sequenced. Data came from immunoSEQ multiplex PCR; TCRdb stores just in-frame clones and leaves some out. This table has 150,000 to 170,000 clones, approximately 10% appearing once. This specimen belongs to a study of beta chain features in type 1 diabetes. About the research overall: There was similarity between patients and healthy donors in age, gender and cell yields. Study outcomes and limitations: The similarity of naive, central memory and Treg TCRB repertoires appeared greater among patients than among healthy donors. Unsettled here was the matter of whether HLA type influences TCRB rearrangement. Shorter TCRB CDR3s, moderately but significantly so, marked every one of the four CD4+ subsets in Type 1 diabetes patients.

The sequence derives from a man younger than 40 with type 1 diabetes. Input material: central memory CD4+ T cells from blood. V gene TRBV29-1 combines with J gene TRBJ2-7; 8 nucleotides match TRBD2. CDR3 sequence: CSVARAGALGPIKNPYEQYF. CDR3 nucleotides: TGCAGCGTTGCCCGAGCGGGGGCACTAGGACCTATAAAGAACCCCTACGAGCAGTACTTC.